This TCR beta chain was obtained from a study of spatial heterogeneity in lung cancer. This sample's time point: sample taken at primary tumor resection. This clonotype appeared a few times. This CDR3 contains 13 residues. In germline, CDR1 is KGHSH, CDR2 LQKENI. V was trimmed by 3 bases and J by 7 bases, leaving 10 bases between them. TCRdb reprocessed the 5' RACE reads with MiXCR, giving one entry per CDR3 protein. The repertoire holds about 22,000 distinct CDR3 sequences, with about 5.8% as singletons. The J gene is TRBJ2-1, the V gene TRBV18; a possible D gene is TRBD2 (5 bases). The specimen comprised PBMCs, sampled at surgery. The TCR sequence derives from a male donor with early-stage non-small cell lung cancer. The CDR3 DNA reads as TGTGCCAGCTCACCGGAGGAGATTAATGAGCAGTTCTTC. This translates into CASSPEEINEQFF.